This T cell receptor beta chain was obtained from a study of blood T cell repertoires in COVID-19. Whole-study context: From T cells, B-cell-depleted T cells, or PBMCs came the material, which was cDNA or gDNA.

This clone is a singleton in its sample. There are 13 residues in the CDR3. Trimming left V 4 bases short and J 5 bases short, with 12 bases between. Germline V gives CDR1 SGDLS, CDR2 YYNGEE. The authors' processing: The assay estimated nucleated cells by amplifying reference gene primers. Clones were sequenced by immunoSEQ multiplex PCR, and TCRdb holds only the in-frame ones, with some missing. The DNA gave D and trimming, while V, J and clone size come from that table. The table records 210,000 or so clones, almost 85% of them present only once. The V call is TRBV9, the J call TRBJ2-5; no reliable D call. This TCR derives from a man aged 50 to 59 with COVID-19, enrolled during active disease. Input material: peripheral blood. CDR3 nucleotides: TGTGCCAGCAGCCCGTACCCGCAGGAGACCCAGTACTTC. Translated: CASSPYPQETQYF.